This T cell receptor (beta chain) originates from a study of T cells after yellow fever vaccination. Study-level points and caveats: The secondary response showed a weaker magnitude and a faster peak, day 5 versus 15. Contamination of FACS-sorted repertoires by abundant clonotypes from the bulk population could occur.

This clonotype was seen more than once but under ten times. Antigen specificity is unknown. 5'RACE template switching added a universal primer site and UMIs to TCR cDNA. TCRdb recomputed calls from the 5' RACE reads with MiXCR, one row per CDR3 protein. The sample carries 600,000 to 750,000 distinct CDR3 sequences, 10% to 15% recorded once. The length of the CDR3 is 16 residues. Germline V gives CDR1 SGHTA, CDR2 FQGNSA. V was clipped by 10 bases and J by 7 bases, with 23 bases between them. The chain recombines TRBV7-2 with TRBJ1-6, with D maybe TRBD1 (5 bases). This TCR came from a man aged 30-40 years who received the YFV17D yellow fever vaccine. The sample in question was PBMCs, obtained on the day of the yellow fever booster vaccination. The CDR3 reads CATDNLGQRKNSPLHF. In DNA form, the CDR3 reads TGTGCCACCGATAACCTGGGGCAGAGAAAAAATTCACCCCTCCACTTT.